This T cell receptor (beta chain) originates from a study of CD8+ T cells in alopecia areata. Study results and caveats: Lesional scalp displayed greater clonality than normal scalp, most notably in alopecia totalis/universalis.

This clone was counted only a few times. Its antigen remains unknown. Germline values: CDR1 SGHDT, CDR2 YYEEEE. Trimming pared 0 bases from V and 9 bases from J, leaving 8 bases between. The CDR3 consists of 12 residues. Investigators isolated RNA and reverse transcribed it into cDNA to act as the sequencing template. Some clones are missing from TCRdb's copy, which holds only in-frame ones; the method was immunoSEQ multiplex PCR. The sample lists over 90,000 clones; around 59% were seen once. CD4+ and CD8+ T cells were sorted from PBMCs. This clonotype originated in a human donor in good health. The V and J genes are TRBV5-6 and TRBJ2-3; no clear D gene. Sequences were obtained from CD4+ T cells sorted from blood. The CDR3 is CASSLGMWTQYF. In DNA, the CDR3 is TGTGCCAGCAGCTTGGGGATGTGGACGCAGTATTTT.